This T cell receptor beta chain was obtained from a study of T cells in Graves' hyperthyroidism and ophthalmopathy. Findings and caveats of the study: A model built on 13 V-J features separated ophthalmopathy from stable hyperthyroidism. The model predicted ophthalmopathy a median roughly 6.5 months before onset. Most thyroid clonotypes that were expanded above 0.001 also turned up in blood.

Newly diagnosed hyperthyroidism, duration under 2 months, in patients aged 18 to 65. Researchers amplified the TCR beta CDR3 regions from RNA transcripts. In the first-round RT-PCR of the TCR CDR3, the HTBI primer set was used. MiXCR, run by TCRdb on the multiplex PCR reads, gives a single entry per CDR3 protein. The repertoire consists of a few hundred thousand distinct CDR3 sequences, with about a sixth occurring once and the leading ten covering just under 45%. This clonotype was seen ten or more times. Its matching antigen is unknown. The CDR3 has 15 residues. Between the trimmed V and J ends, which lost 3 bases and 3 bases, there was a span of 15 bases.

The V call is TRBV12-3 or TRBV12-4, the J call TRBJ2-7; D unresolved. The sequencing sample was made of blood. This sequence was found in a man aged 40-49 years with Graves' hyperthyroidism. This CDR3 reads CASSFSLSPIYEQYF. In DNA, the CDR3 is TGTGCCAGCAGTTTTTCCCTCAGTCCTATCTACGAGCAGTACTTC.